This T cell receptor (beta chain) emerged from a study of blood T cell repertoires in COVID-19. Original data processing: How many nucleated cells were present was estimated from reference gene primer amplification. Assay used: immunoSEQ multiplex PCR; TCRdb lists only in-frame clones, some missing. The V and J calls and clone size were taken over from that table, and D and trimming were inferred from the DNA. This table has fewer than 250,000 clones, roughly 82% appearing once. Germline values: CDR1 SGHDT, CDR2 YYEEEE. V was pared by 2 bases and J by 0 bases, with 5 bases between. This CDR3 contains 13 residues.

Sequencing was performed on peripheral blood. This TCR derives from a woman between 70 and 85 years old with acute or convalescent COVID-19. The gene calls are TRBV5-6 and TRBJ1-2; no firm D call. CDR3 loop: CASSFPSNYGYTF. The DNA of the CDR3 is TGTGCCAGCAGCTTTCCGTCTAACTATGGCTACACCTTC.